The following is a T cell receptor (beta chain) sequence with its context. The antigen is not known. A universal primer site was added by template switching, and unique molecular identifiers were carried by the cDNA. TCRdb re-derived calls from the 5' RACE reads in MiXCR, one entry per CDR3 protein. The repertoire holds fewer than 550,000 distinct CDR3 sequences, with approximately 15% as singletons. Looked up from germline, CDR1 is LNHNV and CDR2 is YYDKDF (reference sequence). The CDR3 covers 14 residues. The ends were cut back, 1 base at V and 1 base at J, with 7 bases in the middle. This record belongs to a study of identical twins. Study-wide results and caveats: Insertions were fewer in abundant cord blood beta clonotypes, whereas memory repertoires showed none of this pattern.

The same data also went into a second study, on yellow fever vaccine responses in identical twins.

This clonotype was obtained from a woman aged 18 to 35 in good health. The chain employs TRBV15 and TRBJ1-2; tentative D call: TRBD1 (5 bases). Sequenced sample: CD4+ T cells sorted from blood. CDR3 coding DNA: TGTGCCACCAGCAGAGTGGGGGATAACTATGGCTACACCTTC. This sequence encodes CATSRVGDNYGYTF.